This T cell receptor beta chain was obtained from a study of siplizumab effects on memory and regulatory T cells. With regard to this clone: Its specificity is unknown.

General study findings and limits: Proliferating Tregs' suppressive function in siplizumab cultures went unconfirmed.

Sequencing was performed on unstimulated naive, memory, effector memory and TEMRA subsets derived from a few donor pairs. V shed 7 bases and J 7 bases; nucleotides not matched to a gene: 12. CDR3 size: 16 residues. Germline V CDR1 and CDR2: LNHDA, SQIVND (reference sequence). Measured with immunoSEQ multiplex PCR; TCRdb has only the in-frame clones, and not every one. The repertoire holds over 45,000 clones, with approximately 97% as singletons. This receptor was obtained from a human donor in good health. What was sequenced was naive CD8+ T cells sorted from blood. This sequence joins TRBV19 and TRBJ2-1, with TRBD2 matching 11 bases. In DNA, the CDR3 is TGTGCCAGTACGATAGCGGGAGGGTTTGTCTCGAATGAGCAGTTCTTC. It specifies CASTIAGGFVSNEQFF.